The table lists the clone carrying this TCR beta chain with a few counts. The record originates from a study of T cells after yellow fever vaccination. This CDR3 contains 16 residues. With V trimmed by 0 bases and J by 6 bases, 6 bases remained unmatched. CDR1 is MNHEY and CDR2 is SVGAGI in the germline V gene. Each CDR3 protein is one row after TCRdb ran MiXCR on the 5' RACE reads. The repertoire includes about 220,000 distinct CDR3 sequences, around 6.7% of them detected once, and around 1% sits in the top ten. This clonotype originated in a man aged 30-40 years who received the YFV17D yellow fever vaccine. This chain uses TRBV6-5 with TRBJ2-3, with 10 bases that match TRBD1. Sequenced here: CD4+ T cells sorted from PBMCs, sampled on the day of the yellow fever booster vaccination. The CDR3 sequence: CASSYSSGTGADTQYF. CDR3 sequence (DNA): TGTGCCAGCAGTTACTCATCCGGGACAGGGGCCGATACGCAGTATTTT.